The clone carrying this TCR beta chain was seen a handful of times. Its antigen is unknown. The donors were healthy female monozygous twins, three pairs in total. The sample is drawn from a study of identical twins' blood T cells. General study results and limits: Twins reportedly had markedly more similar V usage than unrelated donors, even among out-of-frame TCRbeta clonotypes.

V was clipped by 6 bases and J by 4 bases; unmatched bases: 11. The CDR3 is 15 amino acids. Germline V CDR1 and CDR2: DFQATT, SNEGSKA (reference sequence). Sample barcodes were added at both library ends during cDNA synthesis. Via MiXCR, TCRdb re-called the 5' RACE reads, giving one row per CDR3 protein. This table has roughly 340,000 distinct CDR3 sequences, 28% appearing once. The J gene is TRBJ2-1, the V gene TRBV20-1, with TRBD2 identical over 8 bases. Sequencing was done on a sample of PBMCs. The sequence derives from a woman aged 18-55 years in good health. CDR3 protein: CSANLLASGYNEQFF. In DNA form, the CDR3 reads TGCAGTGCCAATCTTCTGGCTAGCGGGTACAATGAGCAGTTCTTC.